This T cell receptor beta chain was identified during a study of blood T cell repertoires in COVID-19. The repertoire was sequenced with immunoSEQ multiplex PCR; TCRdb's copy has only in-frame clones and lacks some. The data show around 63,000 clones, with roughly 80% seen just once and about 16% held by the top ten. Germline V gene data show CDR1 as SEHNR and CDR2 as FQNEAQ (reference sequence). The V segment lost 3 bases and the J segment 0 bases; nucleotides outside the gene matches: 1. This CDR3 comprises 15 residues. The TCR originated in a man aged 60 to 69 with COVID-19, enrolled during active disease. Sequenced: peripheral blood. This chain joins TRBV7-9 and TRBJ2-2, with 7 bases that match TRBD2. The CDR3 loop is CASSFGTTNTGELFF. The CDR3, as DNA: TGTGCCAGCAGCTTCGGGACTACGAACACCGGGGAGCTGTTTTTT.